The subject of this entry is one T cell receptor beta chain. What it binds is unknown. The data derive from a study of cytotoxic CD8 clonotypes in ibrutinib-treated CLL. Study-wide background: Response samples were taken after a median roughly 12 months of treatment, range 6 to 36. There were, on average, 255,043 productive templates and over 80,000 productive rearrangements per sample. General observations from the study: Clonality climbed at ibrutinib response, then dropped toward baseline at progression. Stable or contracted on treatment, public clonotypes were also uncommon.

The V end lost 2 bases, the J end lost 2 bases, and 9 bases lay between the germline ends. The CDR3 sequence is 14 residues long. Per the germline V gene, CDR1 is SGHVS and CDR2 is FQNEAQ. The protocol was immunoSEQ multiplex PCR, while the TCRdb copy is restricted to in-frame clones and leaves out a portion. Among 150,000 to 200,000 clones listed, roughly 84% were seen once. The source of this sequence is a human donor with chronic lymphocytic leukemia. The starting material was PBMCs, obtained at disease progression, from a patient treated with ibrutinib. This rearrangement joins TRBV7-8 to TRBJ1-1; D uncertain. CDR3 region: CASSLREVNTEAFF. CDR3 in DNA: TGTGCCAGCAGCTTACGGGAGGTTAACACTGAAGCTTTCTTT.